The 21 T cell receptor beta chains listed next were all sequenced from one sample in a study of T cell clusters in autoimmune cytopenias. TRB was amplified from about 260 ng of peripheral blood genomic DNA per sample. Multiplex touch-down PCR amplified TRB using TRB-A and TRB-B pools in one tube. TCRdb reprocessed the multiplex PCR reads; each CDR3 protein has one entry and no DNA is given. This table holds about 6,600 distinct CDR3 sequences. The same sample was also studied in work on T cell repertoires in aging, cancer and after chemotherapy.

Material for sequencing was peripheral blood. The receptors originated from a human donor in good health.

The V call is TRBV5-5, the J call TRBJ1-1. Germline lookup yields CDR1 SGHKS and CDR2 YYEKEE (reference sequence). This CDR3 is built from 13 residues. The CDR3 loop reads CASSLDPNTEAFF.

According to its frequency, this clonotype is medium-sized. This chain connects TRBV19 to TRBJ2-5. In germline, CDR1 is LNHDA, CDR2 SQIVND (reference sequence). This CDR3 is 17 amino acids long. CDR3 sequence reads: CASSIDRVSYSIETQYF.

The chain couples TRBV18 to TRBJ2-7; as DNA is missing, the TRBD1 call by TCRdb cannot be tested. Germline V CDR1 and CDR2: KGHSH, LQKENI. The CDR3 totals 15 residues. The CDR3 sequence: CASSPGTGGGYEQYF.

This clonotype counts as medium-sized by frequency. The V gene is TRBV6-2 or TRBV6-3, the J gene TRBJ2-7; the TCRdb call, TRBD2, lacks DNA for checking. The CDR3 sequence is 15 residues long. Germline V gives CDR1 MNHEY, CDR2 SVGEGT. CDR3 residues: CASSYKLAASYEQYF.

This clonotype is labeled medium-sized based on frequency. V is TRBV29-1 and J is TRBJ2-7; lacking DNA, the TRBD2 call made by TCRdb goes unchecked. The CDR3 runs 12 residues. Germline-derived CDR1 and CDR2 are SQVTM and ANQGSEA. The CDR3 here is CSAAGPSDEQYF.

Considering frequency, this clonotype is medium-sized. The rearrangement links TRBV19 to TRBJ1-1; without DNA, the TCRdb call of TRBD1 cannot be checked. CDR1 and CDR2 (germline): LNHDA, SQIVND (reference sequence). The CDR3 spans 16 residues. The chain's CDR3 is CASSGLWQGMNTEAFF.

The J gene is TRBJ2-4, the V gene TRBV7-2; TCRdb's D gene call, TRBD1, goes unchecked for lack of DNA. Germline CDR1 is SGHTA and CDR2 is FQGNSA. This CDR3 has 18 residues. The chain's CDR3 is CASSLGTYGDLAKNIQYF.

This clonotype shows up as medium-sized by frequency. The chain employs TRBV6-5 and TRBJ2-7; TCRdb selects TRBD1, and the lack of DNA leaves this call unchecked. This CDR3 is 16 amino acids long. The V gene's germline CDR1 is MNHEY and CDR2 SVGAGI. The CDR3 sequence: CASSSLPGQGADEQYF.

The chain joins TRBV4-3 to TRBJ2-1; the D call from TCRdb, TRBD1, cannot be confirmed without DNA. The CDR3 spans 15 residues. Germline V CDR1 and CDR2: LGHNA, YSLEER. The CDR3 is CASSQESRVYNEQFF.

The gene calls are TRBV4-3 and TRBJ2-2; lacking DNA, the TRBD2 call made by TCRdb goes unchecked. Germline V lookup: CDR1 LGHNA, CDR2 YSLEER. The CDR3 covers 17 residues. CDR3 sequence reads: CASSQLLTSGGAGELFF.

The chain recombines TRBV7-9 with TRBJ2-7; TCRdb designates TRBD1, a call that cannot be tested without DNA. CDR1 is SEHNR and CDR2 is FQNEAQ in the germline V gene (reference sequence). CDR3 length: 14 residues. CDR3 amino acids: CASSSRDGRYEQYF.

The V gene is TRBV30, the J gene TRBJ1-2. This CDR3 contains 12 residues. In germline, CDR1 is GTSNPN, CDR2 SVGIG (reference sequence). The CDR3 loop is CAWSYRGYGYTF.

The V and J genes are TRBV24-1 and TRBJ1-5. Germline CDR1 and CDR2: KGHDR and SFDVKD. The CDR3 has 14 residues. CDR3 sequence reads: CATSDADFGQPQHF.

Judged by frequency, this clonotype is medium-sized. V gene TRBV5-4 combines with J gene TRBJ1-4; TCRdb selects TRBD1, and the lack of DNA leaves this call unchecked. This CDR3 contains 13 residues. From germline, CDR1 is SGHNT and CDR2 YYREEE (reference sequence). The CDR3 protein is CASTRDRGGKLFF.

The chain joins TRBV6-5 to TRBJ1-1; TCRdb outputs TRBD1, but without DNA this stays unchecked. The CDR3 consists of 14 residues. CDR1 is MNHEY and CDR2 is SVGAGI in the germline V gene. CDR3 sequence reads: CASSYEGGRAEAFF.

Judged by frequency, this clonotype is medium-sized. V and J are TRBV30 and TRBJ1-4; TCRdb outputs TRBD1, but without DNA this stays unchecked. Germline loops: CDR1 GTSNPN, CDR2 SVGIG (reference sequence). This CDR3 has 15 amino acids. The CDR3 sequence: CAWSVRDRVREKLFF.

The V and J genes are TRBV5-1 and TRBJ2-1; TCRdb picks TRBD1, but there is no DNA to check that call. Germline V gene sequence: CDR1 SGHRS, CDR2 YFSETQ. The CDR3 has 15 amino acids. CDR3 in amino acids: CASSPGTGVYNEQFF.

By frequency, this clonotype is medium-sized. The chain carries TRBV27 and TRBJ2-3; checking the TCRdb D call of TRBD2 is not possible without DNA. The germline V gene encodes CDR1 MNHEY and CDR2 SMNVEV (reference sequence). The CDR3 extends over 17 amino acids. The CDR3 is CASSPQPRLGVTDTQYF.

CDR3: CASRETGATNEKLFF. The rearrangement joins TRBV9 to TRBJ1-4. The CDR3 covers 15 residues. Germline assignment: CDR1 SGDLS and CDR2 YYNGEE.

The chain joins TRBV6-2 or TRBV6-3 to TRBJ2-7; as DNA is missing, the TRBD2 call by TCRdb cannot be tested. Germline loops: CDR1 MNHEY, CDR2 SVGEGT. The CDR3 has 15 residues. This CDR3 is CASSYGGTPPYEQYF.

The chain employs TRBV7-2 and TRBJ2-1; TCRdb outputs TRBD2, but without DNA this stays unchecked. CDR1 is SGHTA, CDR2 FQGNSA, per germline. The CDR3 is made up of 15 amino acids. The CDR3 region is CASSTGTSSYNEQFF.